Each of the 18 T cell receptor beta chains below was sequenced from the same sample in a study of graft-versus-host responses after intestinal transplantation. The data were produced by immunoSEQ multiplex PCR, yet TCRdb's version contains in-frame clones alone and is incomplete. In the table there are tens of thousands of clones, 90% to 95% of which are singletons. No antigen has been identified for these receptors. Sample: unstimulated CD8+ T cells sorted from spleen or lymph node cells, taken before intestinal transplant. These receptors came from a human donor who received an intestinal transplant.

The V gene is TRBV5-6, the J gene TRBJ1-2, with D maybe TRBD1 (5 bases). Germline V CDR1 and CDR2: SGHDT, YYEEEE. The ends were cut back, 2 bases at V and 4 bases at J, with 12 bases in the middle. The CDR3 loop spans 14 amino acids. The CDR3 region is CASSFGGAVYGYTF. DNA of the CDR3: TGTGCCAGCAGCTTCGGCGGGGCTGTCTATGGCTACACCTTC.

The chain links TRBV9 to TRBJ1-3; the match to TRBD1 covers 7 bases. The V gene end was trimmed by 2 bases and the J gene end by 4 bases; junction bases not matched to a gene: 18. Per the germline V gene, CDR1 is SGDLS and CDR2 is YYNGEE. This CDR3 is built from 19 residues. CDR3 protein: CASSVSPTGTATLGNTIYF. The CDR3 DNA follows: TGTGCCAGCAGCGTTTCCCCAACCGGGACAGCAACCCTCGGAAACACCATATATTTT.

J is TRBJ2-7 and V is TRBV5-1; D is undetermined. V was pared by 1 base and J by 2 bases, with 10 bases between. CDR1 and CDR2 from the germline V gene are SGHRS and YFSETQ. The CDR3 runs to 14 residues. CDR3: CASSLNFPPYEQYF. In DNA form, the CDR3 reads TGCGCCAGCAGCTTGAACTTTCCCCCCTACGAGCAGTACTTC.

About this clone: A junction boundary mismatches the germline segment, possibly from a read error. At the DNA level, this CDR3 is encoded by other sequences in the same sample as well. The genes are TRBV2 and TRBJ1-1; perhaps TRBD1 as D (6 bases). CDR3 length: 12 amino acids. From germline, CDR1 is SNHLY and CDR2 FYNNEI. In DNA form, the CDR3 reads TGTGCTAGCAGTTACGGACAGACTGAAGCTTTCTTT. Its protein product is CASSYGQTEAFF.

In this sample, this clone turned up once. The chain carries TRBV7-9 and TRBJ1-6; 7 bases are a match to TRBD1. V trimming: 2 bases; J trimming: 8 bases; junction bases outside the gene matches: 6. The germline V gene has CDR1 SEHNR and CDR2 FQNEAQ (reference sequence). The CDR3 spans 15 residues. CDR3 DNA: TGTGCCAGCAGCTTAAACGGACAGGTTGATTCACCCCTCCACTTT. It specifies CASSLNGQVDSPLHF.

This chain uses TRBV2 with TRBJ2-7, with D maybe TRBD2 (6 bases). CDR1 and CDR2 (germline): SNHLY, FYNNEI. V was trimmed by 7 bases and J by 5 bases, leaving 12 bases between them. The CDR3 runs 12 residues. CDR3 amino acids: CASNDAGNEQYF. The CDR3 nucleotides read TGTGCCAGCAATGACGCGGGGAACGAGCAGTACTTC.

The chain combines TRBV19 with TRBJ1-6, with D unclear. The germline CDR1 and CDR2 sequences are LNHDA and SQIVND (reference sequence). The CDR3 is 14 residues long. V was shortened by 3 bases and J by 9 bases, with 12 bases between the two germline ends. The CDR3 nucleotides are TGTGCCAGTAGTATTCGGGATCGGGGTTCACCCCTCCACTTT. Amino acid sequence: CASSIRDRGSPLHF.

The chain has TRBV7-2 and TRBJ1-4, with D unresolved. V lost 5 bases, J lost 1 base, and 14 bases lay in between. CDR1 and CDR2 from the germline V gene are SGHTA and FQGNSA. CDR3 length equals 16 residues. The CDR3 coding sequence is TGTGCCAGCAGCCTCCGCAGAGCAGGAACTAATGAAAAACTGTTTTTT. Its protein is CASSLRRAGTNEKLFF.

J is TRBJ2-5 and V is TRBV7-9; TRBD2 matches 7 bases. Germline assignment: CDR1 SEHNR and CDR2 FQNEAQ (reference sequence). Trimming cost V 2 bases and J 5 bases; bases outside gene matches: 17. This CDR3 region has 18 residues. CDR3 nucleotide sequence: TGTGCCAGCAGCTTAATTCACAGCGGGACCCATCCGCGGGAGACCCAGTACTTC. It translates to CASSLIHSGTHPRETQYF. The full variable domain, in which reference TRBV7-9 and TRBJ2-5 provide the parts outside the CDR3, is DTGVSQNPRHKITKRGQNVTFRCDPISEHNRLYWYRQTLGQGPEFLTYFQNEAQLEKSRLLSDRFSAERPKGSFSTLEIQRTEQGDSAMYLCASSLIHSGTHPRETQYFGPGTRLLVL.

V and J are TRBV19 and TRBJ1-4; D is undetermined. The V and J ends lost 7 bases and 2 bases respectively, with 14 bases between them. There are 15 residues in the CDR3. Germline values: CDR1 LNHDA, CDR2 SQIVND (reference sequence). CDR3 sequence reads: CASNNGSWTNEKLFF. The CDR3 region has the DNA TGTGCCAGTAACAATGGGAGTTGGACTAATGAAAAACTGTTTTTT.

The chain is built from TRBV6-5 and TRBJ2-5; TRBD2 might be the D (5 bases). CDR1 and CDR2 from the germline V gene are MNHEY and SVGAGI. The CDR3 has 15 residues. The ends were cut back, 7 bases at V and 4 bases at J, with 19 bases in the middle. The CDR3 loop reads CASTPGYLLGETQYF. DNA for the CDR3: TGTGCCAGCACACCGGGGTACTTACTAGGAGAGACCCAGTACTTC.

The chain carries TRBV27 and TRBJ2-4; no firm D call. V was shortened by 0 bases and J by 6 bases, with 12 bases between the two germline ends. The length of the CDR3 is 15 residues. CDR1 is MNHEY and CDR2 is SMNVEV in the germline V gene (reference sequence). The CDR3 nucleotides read TGTGCCAGCAGTTTATCGCCCGGGTTGGGAAACATTCAGTACTTC. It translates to CASSLSPGLGNIQYF.

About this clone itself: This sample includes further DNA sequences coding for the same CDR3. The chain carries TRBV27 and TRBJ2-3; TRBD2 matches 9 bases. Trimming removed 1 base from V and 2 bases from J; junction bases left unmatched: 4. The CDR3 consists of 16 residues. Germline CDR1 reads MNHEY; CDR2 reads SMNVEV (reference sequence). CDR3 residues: CASSLLAGGPTDTQYF. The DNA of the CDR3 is TGTGCCAGCAGTTTATTGGCGGGAGGGCCCACAGATACGCAGTATTTT.

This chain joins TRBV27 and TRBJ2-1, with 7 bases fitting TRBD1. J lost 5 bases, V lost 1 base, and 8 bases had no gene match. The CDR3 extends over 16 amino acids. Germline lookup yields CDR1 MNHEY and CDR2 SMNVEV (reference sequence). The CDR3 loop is CASSLLDRARDNEQFF. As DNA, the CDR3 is TGTGCCAGCAGTTTATTAGACAGGGCCAGGGACAATGAGCAGTTCTTC.

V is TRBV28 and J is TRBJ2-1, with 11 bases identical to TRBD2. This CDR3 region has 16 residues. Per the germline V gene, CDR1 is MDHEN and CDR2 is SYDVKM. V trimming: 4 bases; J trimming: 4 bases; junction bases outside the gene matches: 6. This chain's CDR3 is CASSYPGTSGYNEQFF. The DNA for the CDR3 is TGTGCCAGCAGTTACCCCGGGACTAGCGGTTACAATGAGCAGTTCTTC.

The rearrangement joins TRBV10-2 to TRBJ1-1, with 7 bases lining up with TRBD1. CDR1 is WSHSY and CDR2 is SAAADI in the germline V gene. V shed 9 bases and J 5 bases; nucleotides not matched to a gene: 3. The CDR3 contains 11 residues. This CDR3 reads CASQGGTEAFF. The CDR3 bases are TGCGCCAGTCAGGGGGGAACTGAAGCTTTCTTT.

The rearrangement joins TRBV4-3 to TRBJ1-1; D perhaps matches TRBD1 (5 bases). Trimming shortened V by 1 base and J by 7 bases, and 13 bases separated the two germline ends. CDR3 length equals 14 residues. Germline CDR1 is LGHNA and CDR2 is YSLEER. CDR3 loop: CASSQGPGYGEAFF. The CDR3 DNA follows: TGCGCCAGCAGCCAAGGCCCAGGGTATGGTGAAGCTTTCTTT.

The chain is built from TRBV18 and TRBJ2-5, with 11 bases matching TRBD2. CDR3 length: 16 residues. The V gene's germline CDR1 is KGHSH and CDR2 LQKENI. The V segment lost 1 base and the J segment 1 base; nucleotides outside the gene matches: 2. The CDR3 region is CASSPRLAGIQETQYF. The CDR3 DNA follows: TGTGCCAGCTCACCACGACTAGCGGGGATCCAAGAGACCCAGTACTTC. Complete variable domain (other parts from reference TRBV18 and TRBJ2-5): NAGVMQNPRHLVRRRGQEARLRCSPMKGHSHVYWYRQLPEEGLKFMVYLQKENIIDESGMPKERFSAEFPKEGPSILRIQQVVRGDSAAYFCASSPRLAGIQETQYFGPGTRLLVL.